This T cell receptor beta chain comes out of a study of Graves' ophthalmopathy and Graves' hyperthyroidism (dated by TCRdb to 2017 to 2018). In terms of the full investigation: Peripheral blood was collected before any treatment was given, at the time of initial diagnosis. Following sample collection, hyperthyroidism patients were given methimazole at a starting dose of 30 mg daily, and ophthalmopathy patients were given high-dose intravenous methylprednisolone. The independent validation cohort included some 19 hyperthyroidism patients plus 17 patients who later progressed from hyperthyroidism to ophthalmopathy. In total, approximately 130 blood samples were TCR-sequenced: 40 to 45 ophthalmopathy, 75 hyperthyroidism and some 17 hyperthyroidism-to-ophthalmopathy patients. To explore V-J signatures that distinguish ophthalmopathy from hyperthyroidism, a discovery set of 95 to 100 patients was enrolled, made up of 43 with ophthalmopathy and under 65 with stable hyperthyroidism. In five or six hyperthyroidism patients, the T-cell repertoires found in thyroid tissue were compared with those found in blood. The study used TCR beta repertoire signatures to distinguish Graves' ophthalmopathy from Graves' hyperthyroidism and to predict progression to ophthalmopathy. Overall study outcomes, separate from this receptor: In cross-validation, the 13-signature model distinguished ophthalmopathy from stable hyperthyroidism with about 88% sensitivity and around 81% specificity, and in the test set the corresponding values were about 80% and 75%. In validation, the model predicted ophthalmopathy progression with more than 70% sensitivity and around 72% specificity; some twelve predicted patients were CT-confirmed with GO in a median of roughly 6.8 months. Most of the expanded thyroid clonotypes with a frequency above 0.001 were also detected in blood, and it was suggested that the thyroid immune response may be reflected by blood repertoires. No statistical method was used to set the sample size in advance, and the investigators knew which group each participant was assigned to.

From the germline V gene (reference sequence), CDR1 is DFQATT and CDR2 is SNEGSKA. At the junction V is shortened by 5 bases and J by 2 bases; bases outside the gene matches: 2. The CDR3 goes from the cysteine to the phenylalanine over 13 residues. Only the CDR3 DNA stays, 39 bases, in frame from base 1. This clonotype was picked up many times. No antigen is known for it. Nothing much larger sits one base from this clone, and base qualities are not available. For repertoire sequencing, TCR beta CDR3 regions were amplified from RNA transcripts. A first-round RT-PCR used HTBI primers with the Qiagen OneStep RT-PCR kit, followed by a second-round multiplex PCR, size selection and purification. The libraries underwent paired-end sequencing with 100 bp reads on an Illumina HiSeq2000. The published analysis was carried out like this. SOAPnuke was used to process the reads, removing any read that contained adapters or uncalled bases, had a mean Phred below 15, or lacked an exact match to the constant primer or identifier. COPE v1.2.5 was used to merge the high-quality paired reads. Clonotypes were defined as unique nucleotide sequences and were aligned to IMGT TRB V, D and J references using MiTCR v1.1. The analysis was limited to V-J combinations with a frequency above 0.0001, which together covered 99.2% of the repertoires. For each V-J combination, a TCR clonal expansion and chaos score was defined as F50 clonal expansion divided by the chaos observed in the TCRdist matrix. Features were reduced by Welch's t-statistics and random forest to over 10 V-J combinations, which fed a naive Bayes classifier. Thyroid-blood repertoire similarity was quantified with the Morisita-Horn index. The public reads were run again by TCRdb, first through fastp at Q25 and then through MiXCR, and only productive beta chains were kept. Each entry is one CDR3 protein sequence, shown with its most common DNA and genes. TCRdb, rather than the study authors, made the V and J calls. This sample has hundreds of thousands of distinct CDR3 sequences in its table, and over 40% of those were observed once. Roughly 3.5% of the sample is taken by the ten largest.

The ophthalmopathy patients had moderately to severely active disease, with a Clinical Activity Score of 3 or higher, a NOSPECS grade of 4 or higher, and a disease duration of less than 3 months. Patients with other autoimmune diseases, uncontrolled infections, pregnancy or lactation were excluded from the study. Clinical symptoms, serum thyroxine, TRAb, thyroid ultrasound and orbital computed tomography formed the basis of the diagnosis. Ficoll-Paque density gradient centrifugation was used to isolate PBMCs from 10 ml of fresh peripheral blood. Total RNA was extracted with Trizol reagent and quality-checked on an Agilent 2100 Bioanalyzer.

Rearrangement joined TRBV20-1 to TRBJ1-4; the central 7 bases match TRBD1. The clonotype comes from an adult man with Graves' ophthalmopathy. Sequences were obtained from peripheral blood. CDR3 region: CSALQGTNEKLFF. DNA sequence: TGCAGTGCTTTACAGGGGACTAATGAAAAACTGTTTTTT.